This TCR beta chain was recovered during a study of human T cells and chemical hapten exposure. Whole-study context: Scalp application of diphenylcyclopropenone was performed weekly in patients across the entire roughly 23-week study.

From the RACE reads, TCRdb called clonotypes with MiXCR, one entry per CDR3 protein. This sample has approximately 90,000 distinct CDR3 sequences, with around 8.8% found just once. Time point noted: pre-sensitization, week 0. Treatment reported: therapeutic diphenylcyclopropenone sensitization with weekly scalp DPC. Donors, patients with alopecia ranging from 18 to 70 years old and judged suitable for DPC, provided samples. Findings and caveats of the study: Alopecia affected the donors, so their immune response may differ from healthy people's. Positive correlation was observed between PT1 expanded TCR counts and patch test score.

Concerning this clonotype: What it recognizes is unknown.

The sequences come from whole blood, collected in connection with sensitization to the hapten diphenylcyclopropenone (DPC). The source of this sequence is a man between 40 and 49 years old with alopecia areata. Some clones in this sample may be carry-over from other donors' samples.

CDR3 residues: CASSYSSGGLFSYNEQFF. The CDR3 DNA reads TGTGCCAGCAGTTACTCGAGTGGCGGGCTTTTCTCCTACAATGAGCAGTTCTTC. The chain links TRBV6-2 or TRBV6-3 to TRBJ2-1; D is possibly TRBD2 (5 bases). Germline V gives CDR1 MNHEY, CDR2 SVGEGT. Trimming took off 0 bases at V and 0 bases at J, with 15 bases between the two ends. The CDR3 length is 18 residues.